A selection of T cell receptor beta chains follows, all from one sample in a study of OX40 agonist ivuxolimab in advanced cancers. TCRdb's table, derived via immunoSEQ multiplex PCR, lists solely in-frame clones and lacks some. The table records 90,000 to 100,000 clones, around 90% of them present only once. The sequenced sample was CD4+ or CD8+ T cells sorted from blood, obtained in a trial of the OX40 agonist ivuxolimab. These receptors came from an adult with an advanced solid tumor such as melanoma, head and neck, liver or kidney cancer. CDR3s include the opening cysteine and the closing phenylalanine or tryptophan. A D gene is named only where the DNA matches it firmly. Rows may omit the clone size; those that give it use once, few, many or a size class.

size	D	V	J	DNA	CDR3
NA	NA	TRBV6-6	TRBJ2-7	TGTGCCAGCAGTTCCCAGGGGTCCTACGAGCAGTACTTC	CASSSQGSYEQYF
NA	NA	TRBV19	TRBJ1-3	TGTGCCAGTAGTATTCCGTGGAGAGGAACTGGAAACACCATATATTTT	CASSIPWRGTGNTIYF
NA	TRBD1	TRBV7-2	TRBJ2-5	TGTGCCAGCAGCATACAGGGGCCTCAAGAGACCCAGTACTTC	CASSIQGPQETQYF
NA	NA	TRBV5-5	TRBJ2-1	TGTGCCAGCAGCTTGGCGACGGAGTCCTACAATGAGCAGTTCTTC	CASSLATESYNEQFF
few	TRBD1	TRBV9	TRBJ1-4	TGTGCCAGCAGCGTGCAGGGGGCACCTAATGAAAAACTGTTTTTT	CASSVQGAPNEKLFF
NA	NA	TRBV30	TRBJ2-1	TGTGCCTGGAGTCAGGGCCGGGAGCGGGTCAATGAGCAGTTCTTC	CAWSQGRERVNEQFF
once	TRBD1	TRBV28	TRBJ2-1	TGTGCCAGCAATAGACTTGGGACAGGCTCCTACAATGAGCAGTTCTTC	CASNRLGTGSYNEQFF
NA	TRBD2	TRBV6-4	TRBJ2-7	TGTGCCAGCAGTGACTCCGCGGGAGGAAACTCGTGGTGGCAGTACTTC	CASSDSAGGNSWWQYF
once	TRBD2	TRBV5-1	TRBJ2-3	TGCGCCAGCAGCTTAAGCGGGAGGGCCCTCACAGATACGCAGTATTTT	CASSLSGRALTDTQYF
NA	NA	TRBV2	TRBJ2-5	TGTGCCAGCGGGGGTGAGGCCGCGACCCAGTACTTC	CASGGEAATQYF
NA	TRBD2	TRBV27	TRBJ2-5	TGTGCCAGCAGACTAGCGGGTCAAGAGACCCAGTACTTC	CASRLAGQETQYF
NA	NA	TRBV4-3	TRBJ1-5	TGCGCCAGCAGCGCGAAGTCCGGGACGCCCCAGCATTTT	CASSAKSGTPQHF
NA	TRBD1	TRBV6-6	TRBJ2-7	TGTGCCAGCAGTTCCCCGGGACAGTTAATGTCCGAGCAGTACTTC	CASSSPGQLMSEQYF
few	TRBD2	TRBV6-1	TRBJ2-2	TGTGCCAGCAGTGAAGGCGGGAGGGCGGCCGGGGAGCTGTTTTTT	CASSEGGRAAGELFF
NA	TRBD2	TRBV27	TRBJ2-7	TGTGCCAGCAGGTATTCGGGGGGATTCGAGCAGTACTTC	CASRYSGGFEQYF
NA	NA	TRBV11-3	TRBJ2-7	TGTGCCAGCAGCTCGAGTATGTGGCAGTACTTC	CASSSSMWQYF
NA	NA	TRBV12-5	TRBJ1-2	TGTGCTAGTGGTTCGGGACGCTACACCTTC	CASGSGRYTF
NA	NA	TRBV5-1	TRBJ1-6	TGCGCCAGCAGCTTGGAGGGGGAAGGACCTTCACCCCTCCACTTT	CASSLEGEGPSPLHF
NA	NA	TRBV5-1	TRBJ2-1	TGCGCCAGCAGCCAAGGGCAGGGCAGGGTAACCTACAATGAGCAGTTCTTC	CASSQGQGRVTYNEQFF
NA	NA	TRBV29-1	TRBJ1-2	TGCAGCGTCACCGGGCTCCTTAACTATGGCTACACCTTC	CSVTGLLNYGYTF
NA	TRBD1	TRBV5-1	TRBJ1-1	TGCGCCAGCAGCTCTCCGACAGGGGGCGATTTTGGCACTGAAGCTTTCTTT	CASSSPTGGDFGTEAFF
NA	TRBD1	TRBV5-1	TRBJ2-3	TGCGCCAGCAGCCCCTCGTCGGGACAGGGCACAGATACGCAGTATTTT	CASSPSSGQGTDTQYF
NA	NA	TRBV9	TRBJ2-3	TGTGCCAGCAGCGTAGGTCTAGCCGGGGGAGATACGCAGTATTTT	CASSVGLAGGDTQYF
NA	NA	TRBV7-2	TRBJ1-2	TGTGCCAGCAGCTTACCTTGGACAGCTGATGGCTACACCTTC	CASSLPWTADGYTF
NA	NA	TRBV18	TRBJ2-4	TGTGCCAGCTCAGGGAAGGACATTCAGTACTTC	CASSGKDIQYF
NA	TRBD1	TRBV9	TRBJ2-3	TGTGCCAGCAGCGTGACAGGGTTACCCACAGATACGCAGTATTTT	CASSVTGLPTDTQYF
NA	NA	TRBV15	TRBJ2-1	TGTGCCACCAGCAGTGGACGGACCTCCTACAATGAGCAGTTCTTC	CATSSGRTSYNEQFF
NA	NA	TRBV5-1	TRBJ2-1	TGCGCCAGCAGTCGTAGCGGCCCAGTCAATGAGCAGTTCTTC	CASSRSGPVNEQFF
NA	NA	TRBV10-3	TRBJ2-1	TGTGCCATCTCGGTCCTCGAAGGGGATGAGCAGTTCTTC	CAISVLEGDEQFF
once	NA	TRBV4-1	TRBJ2-7	TGCGCCAGCAGTCCTGAAGCCAAAAGGGAAGCCGAGCAGTACTTC	CASSPEAKREAEQYF
NA	NA	TRBV28	TRBJ1-1	TGTGCCAGCAGATTTACAGACAGGGAAGCTTTCTTT	CASRFTDREAFF
NA	TRBD1	TRBV5-8	TRBJ1-2	TGTGCCAGCACCCCGGGACAGGGGCACTATGGCTACACCTTC	CASTPGQGHYGYTF
NA	NA	TRBV5-1	TRBJ1-3	TGCGCCAGCAGCTCCTCAGGGGACCCCTCTGGAAACACCATATATTTT	CASSSSGDPSGNTIYF
once	TRBD1	TRBV5-1	TRBJ1-2	TGCGCCAGCAGGGCTGAGACAGGGGTTGGCTATGGCTACACCTTC	CASRAETGVGYGYTF
NA	NA	TRBV7-9	TRBJ2-7	TGTGCCAGCAGCCCGGACCTGGTCCAGTACTTC	CASSPDLVQYF
once	NA	TRBV19	TRBJ1-2	TGTGCCAGTAGTATTTCTGTCGGGCAGGGCGGTGGCTACACCTTC	CASSISVGQGGGYTF
NA	NA	TRBV28	TRBJ1-2	TGTGCCAGCAGTTTCAACTCTCTCGGGGCAAGCTCTTATGGCTACACCTTC	CASSFNSLGASSYGYTF
NA	TRBD1	TRBV19	TRBJ1-5	TGTGCCAGCAGTACGGGACAGGGGGCCAGGGGCAATCAGCCCCAGCATTTT	CASSTGQGARGNQPQHF
NA	TRBD2	TRBV30	TRBJ2-3	TGTGCCTGGAGCCCTGGGACTAGCGGGAGGTCGGATACGCAGTATTTT	CAWSPGTSGRSDTQYF
few	NA	TRBV7-3	TRBJ2-5	TGTGCCAGCAGCTTGGGCCCCTCCCACCGAGAGACCCAGTACTTC	CASSLGPSHRETQYF
NA	TRBD2	TRBV2	TRBJ2-2	TGTGCCAGCAGTGATAGCGGGACGAACACCGGGGAGCTGTTTTTT	CASSDSGTNTGELFF
NA	NA	TRBV18	TRBJ2-7	TGTGCCAGCTCACCACCTATGGGAGGCGGCTCCTACGAGCAGTACTTC	CASSPPMGGGSYEQYF
NA	NA	TRBV5-1	TRBJ2-7	TGCGCCAGCAGCCTCGGGGAGGCCTACGAGCAGTACTTC	CASSLGEAYEQYF
once	NA	TRBV28	TRBJ2-4	TGTGCCAGCGGAACCCTAGCCTGGGACATTCAGTACTTC	CASGTLAWDIQYF